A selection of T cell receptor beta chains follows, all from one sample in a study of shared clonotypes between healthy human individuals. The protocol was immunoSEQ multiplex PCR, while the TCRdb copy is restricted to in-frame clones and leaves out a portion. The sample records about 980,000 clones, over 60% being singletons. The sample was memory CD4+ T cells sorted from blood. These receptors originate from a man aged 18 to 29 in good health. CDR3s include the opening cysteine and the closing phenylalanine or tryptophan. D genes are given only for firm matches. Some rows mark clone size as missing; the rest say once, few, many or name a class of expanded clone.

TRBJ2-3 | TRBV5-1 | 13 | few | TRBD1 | TGCGCCACTGGGACAGGGGACACAGATACGCAGTATTTT | CATGTGDTDTQYF
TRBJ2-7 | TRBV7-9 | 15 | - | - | TGTGCCAGCAGCTTAGGCCCGGCAGGGTCCTACGAGCAGTACTTC | CASSLGPAGSYEQYF
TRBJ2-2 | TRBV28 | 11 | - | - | TGTGCCACCAAGAAGGCCGGGGAGCTGTTTTTT | CATKKAGELFF
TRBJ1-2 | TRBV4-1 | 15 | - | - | TGCGCCAGCAGCCAATACTATCGAGGTCCCTATGGCTACACCTTC | CASSQYYRGPYGYTF
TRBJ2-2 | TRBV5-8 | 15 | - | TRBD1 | TGTGCCAGCAACCCGGGACAGGTTAACACCGGGGAGCTGTTTTTT | CASNPGQVNTGELFF
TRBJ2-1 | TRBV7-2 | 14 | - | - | TGTGCCAGCAGCTTAGTTCCTGGGCCTGGGGAGCAGTTCTTC | CASSLVPGPGEQFF
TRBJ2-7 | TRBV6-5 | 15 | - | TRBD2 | TGTGCCAGCAGTACGCAGCGGGAGGTCCCCTACGAGCAGTACTTC | CASSTQREVPYEQYF
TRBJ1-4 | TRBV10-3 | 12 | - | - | TGTGCCATCAGCGGATCGGATGAAAAACTGTTTTTT | CAISGSDEKLFF
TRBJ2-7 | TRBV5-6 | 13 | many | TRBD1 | TGTGCCAGCAGCGGGGGACAGGGAAGGGAGCAGTACTTC | CASSGGQGREQYF
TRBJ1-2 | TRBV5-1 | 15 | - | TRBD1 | TGCGCCAGCAGCTTGGCACAGGGGTCTGTGGATGGCTACACCTTC | CASSLAQGSVDGYTF
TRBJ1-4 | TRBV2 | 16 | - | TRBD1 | TGTGCCAGCAGTGAGGGGAACAGGGGGGCGCATGAAAAACTGTTTTTT | CASSEGNRGAHEKLFF
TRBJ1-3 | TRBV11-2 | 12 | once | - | TGTGCCAGCAGCTTATGGGAAAACACCATATATTTT | CASSLWENTIYF
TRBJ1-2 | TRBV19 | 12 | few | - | TGTGCCAGTAGCCCGGGCTCCACAGGCTACACCTTC | CASSPGSTGYTF
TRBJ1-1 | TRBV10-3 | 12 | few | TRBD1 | TGTGCCATCAGGGATGACAGGGGGGTAGCTTTCTTT | CAIRDDRGVAFF
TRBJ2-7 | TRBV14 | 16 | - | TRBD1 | TGTGCCAGCAGCCAGAGAAGAGGGCAGGGGGCAGGTGAGCAGTACTTC | CASSQRRGQGAGEQYF
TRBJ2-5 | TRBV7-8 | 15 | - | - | TGTGCCAGCAGCTTCCTGGCGACAGTAGAAGAGACCCAGTACTTC | CASSFLATVEETQYF
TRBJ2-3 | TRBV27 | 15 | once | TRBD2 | TGTGCCAGCAGTTTAGGGAGGGGACGCACAGATACGCAGTATTTT | CASSLGRGRTDTQYF
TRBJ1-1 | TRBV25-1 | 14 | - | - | TGTGCCAGCAGTGAATATGGATGGGGCACTGAAGCTTTCTTT | CASSEYGWGTEAFF
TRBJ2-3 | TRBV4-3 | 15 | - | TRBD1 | TGCGCCAGCAGCCAAGACCGACTGGACAGGGAAACGCAGTATTTT | CASSQDRLDRETQYF
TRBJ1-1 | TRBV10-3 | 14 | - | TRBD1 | TGTGCCATCAGCCCACAGGGGGTGAACACTGAAGCTTTCTTT | CAISPQGVNTEAFF
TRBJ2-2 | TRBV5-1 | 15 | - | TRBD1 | TGCGCCAGCAGCCGACGGACAGGGGAGGCCGGGGAGCTGTTTTTT | CASSRRTGEAGELFF
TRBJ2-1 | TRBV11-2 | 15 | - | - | TGTGCCAGCAGCTTAGGGCGGACGCCCTACAATGAGCAGTTCTTC | CASSLGRTPYNEQFF
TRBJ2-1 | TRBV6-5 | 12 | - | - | TGTGCCAGCGGCCGAGTAACGAATGAGCAGTTCTTC | CASGRVTNEQFF
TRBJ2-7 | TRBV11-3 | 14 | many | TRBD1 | TGTGCCAGCAGCATCGGGACAGGGCCGTACGAGCAGTACTTC | CASSIGTGPYEQYF
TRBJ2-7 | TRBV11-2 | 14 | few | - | TGTGCCAGCAGCTTTATCCAAATAGTGAGCGAGCAGTACTTC | CASSFIQIVSEQYF
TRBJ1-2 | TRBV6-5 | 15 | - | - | TGTGCCAGCAGCTCCCATTCTCGGACTAACTATGGCTACACCTTC | CASSSHSRTNYGYTF
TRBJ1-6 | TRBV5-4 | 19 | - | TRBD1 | TGTGCCAGCAGCTTGGATGGACAGGGGGGGACTGGTGGTGGTTCACCCCTCCACTTT | CASSLDGQGGTGGGSPLHF
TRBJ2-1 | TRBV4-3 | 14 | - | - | TGCGCCAGCAGTCCGTCGTTTTCCGACAATGAGCAGTTCTTC | CASSPSFSDNEQFF